The 21 T cell receptor beta chains in this list originate from one sample, sequenced in a study of a mutant IDH1 vaccine in newly diagnosed glioma. Antigen specificity for these receptors is unknown. The data were produced by immunoSEQ multiplex PCR, yet TCRdb's version contains in-frame clones alone and is incomplete. The sample consists of approximately 84,000 clones, approximately 75% of them appearing once. Time point denoted: week 47, end of study. A single vaccine dose contained 300 ug of mutant IDH1 20-mer peptide, and topical imiquimod was used with it. The sequencing used PBMCs, collected from a glioma patient whose treatment included an IDH1 peptide vaccine. The receptors come from a middle-aged man with glioma.

This chain links TRBV6-1 with TRBJ2-7; 13 bases agree with TRBD2. The CDR3 is made up of 17 amino acids. V shed 4 bases and J 5 bases; nucleotides not matched to a gene: 11. CDR1 is MNHNS, CDR2 SASEGT, per germline. The CDR3 region is CASSVRTSGGVLNEQYF. The CDR3 DNA sequence: TGTGCCAGCAGTGTTCGGACTAGCGGGGGCGTCCTCAACGAGCAGTACTTC.

This clone was detected many times. This chain joins TRBV4-2 and TRBJ2-5, with TRBD2 matching over 8 bases. Germline CDR1 LGHNA, CDR2 YNFKEQ. Trimming at V came to 0 bases and at J to 0 bases, leaving 0 bases not matched to a gene. The CDR3 length is 15 residues. DNA of the CDR3: TGTGCCAGCAGCCAAGAGCGGGGGGACCAAGAGACCCAGTACTTC. It specifies CASSQERGDQETQYF.

The genes are TRBV28 and TRBJ1-2; 9 positions agree with TRBD1. Germline CDR1 and CDR2: MDHEN and SYDVKM. J lost 4 bases, V lost 2 bases, and 8 bases had no gene match. The CDR3 contains 16 residues. The CDR3 DNA reads TGTGCCAGCAGTTTAGTTACAGGGGGCGTTGGCTATGGCTACACCTTC. Translation gives CASSLVTGGVGYGYTF.

The gene calls are TRBV19 and TRBJ1-1; 10 nucleotides match TRBD1. V gave up 7 bases and J gave up 4 bases; unmatched junction bases: 3. CDR3 size: 13 residues. The germline gives CDR1 LNHDA, CDR2 SQIVND (reference sequence). The chain's CDR3 is CASTGTGVTEAFF. In nucleotides, the CDR3 is TGTGCCAGTACCGGGACAGGGGTCACTGAAGCTTTCTTT.

This chain links TRBV6-6 with TRBJ2-1, with TRBD2 identical over 12 bases. This CDR3 comprises 14 residues. Germline CDR1 is MNHNY and CDR2 is SVGAGI (reference sequence). Unmatched junction bases numbered 6, after V lost 5 bases and J lost 10 bases. In DNA, the CDR3 is TGTGCCAGCAGTGCCCCCGGGACTAGCGGGGAGCAGTTCTTC. Translation: CASSAPGTSGEQFF.

The chain carries TRBV9 and TRBJ1-3, with TRBD1 matching over 12 bases. The CDR3 loop spans 16 amino acids. V was pared by 2 bases and J by 4 bases, with 4 bases of the junction left unmatched. Germline CDR1 and CDR2: SGDLS and YYNGEE. The chain's CDR3 is CASSVWDRGQGNTIYF. In DNA, the CDR3 is TGTGCCAGCAGCGTTTGGGACAGGGGGCAAGGAAACACCATATATTTT.

This chain uses TRBV30 with TRBJ2-1; TRBD2 matches 10 bases. After removal of 3 bases from V and 2 bases from J, the junction contained 7 bases not matched to a gene. Per germline, CDR1 GTSNPN and CDR2 SVGIG (reference sequence). The CDR3 runs 16 residues. CDR3: CAWSPRLAGTYNEQFF. CDR3 bases: TGTGCCTGGAGCCCAAGACTAGCGGGCACCTACAATGAGCAGTTCTTC.

V and J are TRBV30 and TRBJ2-2; D is perhaps TRBD2 (6 bases). The V end was cut by 2 bases, the J end by 3 bases, with 10 bases between. This CDR3 is 14 amino acids long. CDR1 is GTSNPN, CDR2 SVGIG, per germline (reference sequence). CDR3 sequence reads: CAWSPGLHTGELFF. DNA for the CDR3: TGTGCCTGGAGTCCGGGACTCCACACCGGGGAGCTGTTTTTT.

The chain employs TRBV5-4 and TRBJ1-5; the D gene is possibly TRBD1 (6 bases). Germline assignment: CDR1 SGHNT and CDR2 YYREEE (reference sequence). The V and J ends lost 0 bases and 8 bases respectively, with 12 bases between them. This CDR3 is built from 14 residues. The CDR3 bases are TGTGCCAGCAGCTTGGCGGGACACCGGGAGCCCCAGCATTTT. Its protein product is CASSLAGHREPQHF.

This clone was observed a few times. The rearrangement uses TRBV9 and TRBJ1-5; D is possibly TRBD1 (6 bases). This CDR3 contains 14 residues. The V end lost 0 bases, the J end lost 6 bases, and 10 bases lay between the germline ends. Germline CDR1 is SGDLS and CDR2 is YYNGEE. CDR3 DNA: TGTGCCAGCAGCGTAGATGACAGGAGTCAGCCCCAGCATTTT. As protein: CASSVDDRSQPQHF.

V usage is TRBV6-1 and J usage is TRBJ2-7; 10 nucleotides match TRBD2. CDR1 and CDR2 from the germline V gene are MNHNS and SASEGT. V lost 2 bases, J lost 2 bases, and 0 bases stayed unmatched. CDR3 length equals 14 residues. The CDR3 region has the DNA TGTGCCAGCAGTGAACTAGCGGGGGCCTACGAGCAGTACTTC. It specifies CASSELAGAYEQYF.

The rearrangement joins TRBV5-4 to TRBJ2-1; D possibly corresponds to TRBD1 (6 bases). Germline assignment: CDR1 SGHNT and CDR2 YYREEE (reference sequence). Trimming removed 4 bases at V and 3 bases at J, with 8 bases between. The CDR3 spans 13 residues. This chain's CDR3 is CASSTDSYNEQFF. CDR3 bases: TGTGCCAGCAGCACGGACAGCTACAATGAGCAGTTCTTC.

This clone showed up just once. CDR3 amino acids: CASSLIALLGNTGELFF. The CDR3 region has the DNA TGTGCCAGCAGCTTAATCGCGTTATTGGGTAACACCGGGGAGCTGTTTTTT. V usage is TRBV7-2 and J usage is TRBJ2-2; D gene unclear. The CDR3 contains 17 residues. Germline-derived CDR1 and CDR2 are SGHTA and FQGNSA. Trimming took 2 bases from V and 2 from J, leaving 15 bases between them.

J is TRBJ1-2 and V is TRBV7-8, with 7 bases matching TRBD1. Germline CDR1 and CDR2: SGHVS and FQNEAQ. This CDR3 spans 14 amino acids. V dropped 3 bases and J dropped 6; count of bases not matched to a gene: 7. DNA for the CDR3: TGTGCCAGCAGCTTTGACAGACAGGGTCATGGCTACACCTTC. Protein product: CASSFDRQGHGYTF. The entire variable domain, with the rest obtained from reference TRBV7-8 and TRBJ1-2, is as follows: GAGVSQSPRYKVAKRGQDVALRCDPISGHVSLFWYQQALGQGPEFLTYFQNEAQLDKSGLPSDRFFAERPEGSVSTLKIQRTQQEDSAVYLCASSFDRQGHGYTFGSGTRLTVV.

In its sample, this clone was seen a few times. The chain uses TRBV18 and TRBJ1-1; possible D gene TRBD1, 6 bases. V was pared by 3 bases and J by 2 bases, with 13 bases between. The CDR3 loop spans 15 amino acids. Per the germline V gene, CDR1 is KGHSH and CDR2 is LQKENI. The CDR3 region has the DNA TGTGCCAGCTCACCCAGGACAGACTACAACACTGAAGCTTTCTTT. Protein: CASSPRTDYNTEAFF.

This chain connects TRBV4-1 to TRBJ1-2; perhaps TRBD1 as D (6 bases). The CDR3 loop spans 16 amino acids. The V gene's germline CDR1 is MGHRA and CDR2 YSYEKL. V dropped 3 bases and J dropped 5 bases, with 19 bases sitting between them. In DNA, the CDR3 is TGCGCCAGCAGCCAGGAAGCGAACAGGGTGGTTTATGGCTACACCTTC. Protein: CASSQEANRVVYGYTF.

The CDR3 DNA reads as TGTGCCAGCAGCTCGCGAGGGGGAGGCACTGAAGCTTTCTTT. Protein sequence: CASSSRGGGTEAFF. The chain carries TRBV7-2 and TRBJ1-1; D may be TRBD1 (6 bases). CDR1 SGHTA and CDR2 FQGNSA come from the germline V gene. The CDR3 contains 14 residues. Trimming stripped 4 bases from V and 4 bases from J, with 13 bases between.

The CDR3 loop is CASSIGQGHMNTEAFF. For the CDR3, the DNA is TGTGCCAGTAGTATCGGACAAGGGCACATGAACACTGAAGCTTTCTTT. The V and J genes are TRBV19 and TRBJ1-1, with a tentative D call TRBD1 (5 bases). The germline V and J ends were trimmed by 3 bases and 0 bases, with 14 bases remaining between them. This CDR3 is built from 16 residues. The germline V gene has CDR1 LNHDA and CDR2 SQIVND (reference sequence).

The rearrangement uses TRBV30 and TRBJ2-5; D gene uncertain. The CDR3 loop spans 12 amino acids. Trimming left V 0 bases short and J 4 bases short, with 6 bases between. Germline values: CDR1 GTSNPN, CDR2 SVGIG (reference sequence). The CDR3 loop reads CAWSVAAETQYF. CDR3 coding DNA: TGTGCCTGGAGTGTAGCCGCAGAGACCCAGTACTTC.

This clone was recorded once. This chain uses TRBV28 with TRBJ1-1; D perhaps matches TRBD1 (5 bases). V gave up 6 bases and J gave up 3 bases, with 14 bases separating them. Looked up from germline, CDR1 is MDHEN and CDR2 is SYDVKM. The CDR3 loop spans 14 amino acids. CDR3: CASSSPRGYTEAFF. CDR3 DNA sequence: TGTGCCAGCAGCTCCCCTAGGGGTTACACTGAAGCTTTCTTT.

The chain couples TRBV7-2 to TRBJ1-5; 7 nucleotides match TRBD1. The length of the CDR3 is 15 residues. The junction had 7 bases not matched to a gene; V was cut back by 2 bases and J by 6 bases. Germline CDR1 SGHTA, CDR2 FQGNSA. For the CDR3, the DNA is TGTGCCAGCAGCTTAACTACAGGGGTGGGTCAGCCCCAGCATTTT. The encoded protein is CASSLTTGVGQPQHF.